Listed below are T cell receptor beta chains from one sample, sequenced in a study of radiation and T cells in renal cell carcinoma. The method was immunoSEQ multiplex PCR; TCRdb's version includes in-frame clones alone and lacks a portion of them. The table has roughly 130,000 clones, 75% to 85% seen once. The input for sequencing was blood, taken from a patient whose treatment included radiotherapy and nephrectomy. These TCRs come from a woman aged 55-70 years with renal cell carcinoma. The CDR3 runs from the conserved cysteine through the conserved F or W. Each record gives: D gene, clone size, CDR3 length, J gene, V gene, CDR3 protein, CDR3 DNA. D genes are given only for firm matches. Size is omitted from some rows. Given values are once, few, many or a class for expanded clones.

>.|.|11|TRBJ2-5|TRBV29-1
CSVESGRTQYF
TGCAGCGTTGAAAGCGGACGGACCCAGTACTTC
>TRBD1|few|15|TRBJ1-1|TRBV18
CASSPSRTGNTEAFF
TGTGCCAGCTCACCGTCAAGGACAGGGAACACTGAAGCTTTCTTT
>.|few|13|TRBJ2-7|TRBV7-6
CASSLEQPYEQYF
TGTGCCAGCAGCTTAGAACAGCCCTACGAGCAGTACTTC
>.|.|14|TRBJ1-1|TRBV6-5
CASATGSMNTEAFF
TGTGCCAGCGCAACAGGGTCCATGAACACTGAAGCTTTCTTT
>.|.|14|TRBJ1-1|TRBV7-6
CASSLGRVGTEAFF
TGTGCCAGCAGCTTGGGCAGGGTGGGCACTGAAGCTTTCTTT
>.|.|15|TRBJ1-1|TRBV7-9
CASSLARGMNTEAFF
TGTGCCAGCAGCTTAGCGCGCGGAATGAACACTGAAGCTTTCTTT
>.|.|11|TRBJ2-3|TRBV9
CASSGADTQYF
TGTGCCAGCAGCGGCGCAGATACGCAGTATTTT
>.|.|10|TRBJ2-5|TRBV29-1
CSVVRETQYF
TGCAGCGTTGTAAGAGAGACCCAGTACTTC
>.|.|12|TRBJ1-2|TRBV11-2
CASSLGEVPGTF
TGTGCCAGCAGCTTAGGCGAGGTCCCGGGGACCTTC
>TRBD1|.|14|TRBJ1-5|TRBV10-3
CAIGGQDPNQPQHF
TGTGCCATCGGGGGACAGGACCCAAATCAGCCCCAGCATTTT
>.|.|13|TRBJ2-1|TRBV18
CASSPPGGNEQFF
TGTGCCAGCTCACCACCTGGAGGGAATGAGCAGTTCTTC
>.|.|14|TRBJ2-1|TRBV7-6
CASSLGGRGDEQFF
TGTGCCAGCAGCCTCGGCGGGCGCGGGGATGAGCAGTTCTTC
>.|few|14|TRBJ1-1|TRBV7-2
CASTMGGWETEAFF
TGTGCCAGCACCATGGGGGGGTGGGAAACTGAAGCTTTCTTT
>.|.|16|TRBJ2-6|TRBV6-5
CASSSPRVSGANVLTF
TGTGCCAGCAGTTCCCCGAGGGTATCTGGGGCCAACGTCCTGACTTTC
>.|.|14|TRBJ1-1|TRBV7-9
CASSLERTNTEAFF
TGTGCCAGCAGCTTAGAGAGGACGAACACTGAAGCTTTCTTT
>.|.|12|TRBJ2-3|TRBV7-2
CASSLATDTQYF
TGTGCCAGCAGCTTAGCGACAGATACGCAGTATTTT
>.|.|18|TRBJ1-4|TRBV7-9
CASSDPRGGAPTNEKLFF
TGTGCCAGCAGCGATCCCAGGGGCGGGGCACCAACTAATGAAAAACTGTTTTTT
>.|.|13|TRBJ1-4|TRBV5-1
CASSFGGNEKLFF
TGCGCCAGCAGCTTTGGGGGAAATGAAAAACTGTTTTTT
>.|.|14|TRBJ2-5|TRBV2
CASSEGFGGETQYF
TGTGCCAGCAGTGAAGGCTTCGGTGGGGAGACCCAGTACTTC
>TRBD1|once|12|TRBJ2-1|TRBV10-1
CASSSTGGEQFF
TGCGCCAGCAGTTCAACAGGGGGCGAGCAGTTCTTC
>.|.|13|TRBJ2-1|TRBV5-6
CASSLGLGNEQFF
TGTGCCAGCAGCTTGGGTTTGGGCAATGAGCAGTTCTTC
>TRBD2|.|19|TRBJ2-6|TRBV5-1
CASTGGGATSLSGANVLTF
TGCGCCAGCACCGGGGGAGGGGCTACCTCTCTCTCTGGGGCCAACGTCCTGACTTTC
>.|.|13|TRBJ2-3|TRBV28
CASSPPSTDTQYF
TGTGCCAGCAGTCCGCCCTCCACAGATACGCAGTATTTT
>.|.|14|TRBJ2-7|TRBV10-3
CAISDVAVLPEQYF
TGTGCCATCAGTGATGTGGCGGTTCTCCCCGAGCAGTACTTC
>.|.|11|TRBJ1-2|TRBV5-6
CASSSGPLLTF
TGTGCCAGCAGCTCAGGACCGCTCCTCACCTTC
>.|.|14|TRBJ2-1|TRBV7-9
CASSLGRDYNEQFF
TGTGCCAGCAGCTTAGGTCGGGATTACAATGAGCAGTTCTTC
>.|.|15|TRBJ2-7|TRBV5-1
CASSWRDVGTYEQYF
TGCGCCAGCAGCTGGCGGGACGTCGGCACCTACGAGCAGTACTTC
>.|once|14|TRBJ2-2|TRBV19
CASSIPGGTGELFF
TGTGCCAGTAGTATACCAGGTGGAACCGGGGAGCTGTTTTTT
>.|.|14|TRBJ1-2|TRBV29-1
CSVEDSVGWSGYTF
TGCAGCGTTGAAGATAGCGTGGGTTGGAGTGGCTACACCTTC
>TRBD1|.|15|TRBJ2-7|TRBV9
CASSPLGQVEYEQYF
TGTGCCAGCAGCCCCCTGGGACAGGTAGAATACGAGCAGTACTTC
>.|once|14|TRBJ1-6|TRBV5-1
CASSLAGHNSPLHF
TGCGCCAGCAGCTTGGCCGGACATAATTCACCCCTCCACTTT
>.|few|12|TRBJ1-1|TRBV29-1
CSVEAGGIEAFF
TGCAGCGTTGAAGCGGGAGGGATCGAAGCTTTCTTT
>.|.|13|TRBJ1-1|TRBV5-1
CASSLATKGEAFF
TGCGCCAGCAGTTTAGCAACGAAGGGTGAAGCTTTCTTT
>.|.|14|TRBJ1-1|TRBV6-1
CASSEAHGTPEAFF
TGTGCCAGCAGTGAAGCTCACGGAACCCCTGAAGCTTTCTTT
>.|.|14|TRBJ2-5|TRBV13
CASSEDRNQETQYF
TGTGCCAGCAGCGAGGACAGAAACCAAGAGACCCAGTACTTC
>.|once|16|TRBJ2-5|TRBV15
CATSRGESGVQETQYF
TGTGCCACCAGCAGAGGGGAGTCGGGAGTGCAAGAGACCCAGTACTTC
>.|.|12|TRBJ1-1|TRBV29-1
CSVEPGGTEAFF
TGCAGCGTTGAACCGGGGGGCACTGAAGCTTTCTTT
>TRBD2|.|14|TRBJ2-7|TRBV6-5
CASSPNWGGYEQYF
TGTGCCAGCAGTCCGAACTGGGGGGGTTACGAGCAGTACTTC
>.|.|13|TRBJ1-1|TRBV19
CASRGLGVTEAFF
TGTGCCAGTAGGGGACTGGGTGTCACTGAAGCTTTCTTT
>.|once|15|TRBJ1-1|TRBV4-1
CASSQEGRGGTEAFF
TGCGCCAGCAGCCAAGAGGGGCGGGGTGGCACTGAAGCTTTCTTT
>TRBD1|.|17|TRBJ1-2|TRBV28
CASSQEPGQGINYGYTF
TGTGCCAGCAGTCAAGAGCCGGGACAGGGAATCAACTATGGCTACACCTTC
>.|.|16|TRBJ1-4|TRBV7-2
CASSLAPGGAGEKLFF
TGTGCCAGCAGCTTAGCCCCCGGGGGCGCCGGAGAAAAACTGTTTTTT
>.|few|15|TRBJ1-6|TRBV9
CASSVDRGMSSPLHF
TGTGCCAGCAGCGTAGATCGGGGGATGAGTTCACCCCTCCACTTT
>.|once|12|TRBJ2-3|TRBV5-1
CASSHGTDTQYF
TGCGCCAGCAGCCATGGCACAGATACGCAGTATTTT
>.|.|14|TRBJ1-1|TRBV19
CASSIIRGDTEAFF
TGTGCCAGTAGTATTATCAGGGGTGATACTGAAGCTTTCTTT
>.|.|16|TRBJ1-3|TRBV2
CASSVRGGSSGNTIYF
TGTGCCAGCAGTGTCCGAGGGGGGAGCTCTGGAAACACCATATATTTT